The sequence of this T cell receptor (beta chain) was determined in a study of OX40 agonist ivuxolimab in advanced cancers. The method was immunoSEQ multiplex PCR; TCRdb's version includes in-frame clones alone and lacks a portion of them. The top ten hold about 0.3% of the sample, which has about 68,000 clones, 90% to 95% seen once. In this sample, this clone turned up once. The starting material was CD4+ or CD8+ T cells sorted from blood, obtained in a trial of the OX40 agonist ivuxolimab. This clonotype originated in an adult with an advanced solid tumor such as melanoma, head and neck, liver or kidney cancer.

In DNA form, the CDR3 reads TGCGCCAGCAGCTTGGTCGACAATATGAACACTGAAGCTTTCTTT. The encoded protein is CASSLVDNMNTEAFF. This sequence joins TRBV5-1 and TRBJ1-1; D remains unclear. Germline CDR1 and CDR2: SGHRS and YFSETQ. The CDR3 contains 15 residues. Between the trimmed V and J ends, which lost 0 bases and 0 bases, there was a span of 9 bases.